These 26 T cell receptor beta chains were all obtained from the same sample, sequenced in a study of CD8 T cells in ankylosing spondylitis. TCRdb re-called the 5' RACE reads with MiXCR, one entry per CDR3 protein. Among more than 150,000 distinct CDR3 sequences listed, roughly 13% were seen once. The sequenced sample was blood, either unsorted or a sorted T cell fraction (not recorded which). The source of these receptors is a male donor with ankylosing spondylitis or in good health (not recorded which).

This clonotype was detected many times. The genes are TRBV29-1 and TRBJ2-7; TRBD2 matches 13 bases. This CDR3 contains 13 residues. Germline V gene data show CDR1 as SQVTM and CDR2 as ANQGSEA. The ends lost 4 bases at V and 4 bases at J; junction bases unmatched: 1. CDR3 nucleotide sequence: TGCAGCGTTGCGGGACTAGCGGGGTACGAGCAGTACTTC. Amino acid sequence: CSVAGLAGYEQYF.

This clonotype has more than one count but fewer than ten. The CDR3 spells CASSVEKDPYGYTF. CDR3 nucleotides: TGTGCCAGCAGCGTAGAAAAAGATCCTTATGGCTACACCTTC. The V gene is TRBV9, the J gene TRBJ1-2; D uncertain. Germline CDR1 reads SGDLS; CDR2 reads YYNGEE. Trimming shortened V by 0 bases and J by 5 bases, and 11 bases separated the two germline ends. The CDR3 totals 14 residues.

The J gene is TRBJ1-6, the V gene TRBV5-6, with TRBD1 matching over 9 bases. The CDR3 has 14 amino acids. Germline V gene lookup returns CDR1 SGHDT and CDR2 YYEEEE. With V trimmed by 7 bases and J by 10 bases, 9 bases remained unmatched. CDR3 nucleotide sequence: TGTGCCAGCCAAAGGGACAGGGATGGATCACCCCTCCACTTT. As protein: CASQRDRDGSPLHF.

This clonotype has at least ten counts. V and J are TRBV12-3 or TRBV12-4 and TRBJ1-2, with 8 bases fitting TRBD1. The V gene end was trimmed by 7 bases and the J gene end by 3 bases; junction bases not matched to a gene: 4. The CDR3 spans 13 residues. In DNA form, the CDR3 reads TGTGCCAGCAATCCGACAGGGGACTATGGCTACACCTTC. It encodes CASNPTGDYGYTF.

This clonotype has ten or more counts. V and J are TRBV20-1 and TRBJ1-5; 9 positions match TRBD1. The germline V gene encodes CDR1 DFQATT and CDR2 SNEGSKA (reference sequence). CDR3 length: 14 amino acids. After removal of 6 bases from V and 5 bases from J, the junction contained 8 bases not matched to a gene. The CDR3 DNA follows: TGCAGTGCGCCCTCCGGACAGGGGCATCAGCCCCAGCATTTT. Its translation is CSAPSGQGHQPQHF.

This clonotype was counted a few times. This chain connects TRBV2 to TRBJ2-7, with D tentatively TRBD1 or TRBD2 (5 bases each). CDR1 SNHLY and CDR2 FYNNEI come from the germline V gene. CDR3 length equals 15 residues. The ends were cut back, 1 base at V and 3 bases at J, with 13 bases in the middle. The CDR3 loop is CASSEDRDQFYEQYF. In DNA form, the CDR3 reads TGTGCCAGCAGTGAAGATAGGGACCAATTCTACGAGCAGTACTTC. The full variable domain, with the rest looked up from reference TRBV2 and TRBJ2-7, is EPEVTQTPSHQVTQMGQEVILRCVPISNHLYFYWYRQILGQKVEFLVSFYNNEISEKSEIFDDQFSVERPDGSNFTLKIRSTKLEDSAMYFCASSEDRDQFYEQYFGPGTRLTVT.

The chain uses TRBV7-9 and TRBJ2-1; no clear D. Deletions cut 2 bases from V and 5 bases from J, with 16 bases between. In germline, CDR1 is SEHNR, CDR2 FQNEAQ (reference sequence). There are 16 residues in the CDR3. In DNA form, the CDR3 reads TGTGCCAGCAGCTTAAGTATAGTTAGACGCCACAATGAGCAGTTCTTC. Translating it yields CASSLSIVRRHNEQFF.

The V call is TRBV2, the J call TRBJ1-1; D possibly corresponds to TRBD1 (6 bases). V was cut by 6 bases and J by 0 bases, with 11 bases left in between. The CDR3 loop spans 14 amino acids. Per germline, CDR1 SNHLY and CDR2 FYNNEI. CDR3 sequence (DNA): TGTGCCAGCAGGGCGGACAGTATGAACACTGAAGCTTTCTTT. Protein: CASRADSMNTEAFF.

This clonotype was seen only a few times. The chain couples TRBV15 to TRBJ2-1, with 9 bases aligning to TRBD2. There are 16 residues in the CDR3. The germline V gene has CDR1 LNHNV and CDR2 YYDKDF (reference sequence). V was clipped by 0 bases and J by 5 bases; unmatched bases: 5. In DNA, the CDR3 is TGTGCCACCAGCAGAGAAAGGGGCGGGGGGGACAATGAGCAGTTCTTC. As protein: CATSRERGGGDNEQFF. The full variable domain, in which reference TRBV15 and TRBJ2-1 provide the parts outside the CDR3, is DAMVIQNPRYQVTQFGKPVTLSCSQTLNHNVMYWYQQKSSQAPKLLFHYYDKDFNNEADTPDNFQSRRPNTSFCFLDIRSPGLGDTAMYLCATSRERGGGDNEQFFGPGTRLTVL.

V gene TRBV20-1 combines with J gene TRBJ2-7; the D is unclear. CDR3 length: 15 residues. The V and J ends lost 0 bases and 5 bases respectively, with 17 bases between them. Germline CDR1 DFQATT, CDR2 SNEGSKA (reference sequence). Written as DNA, the CDR3 is TGCAGTGCTAGAGATGGTAAGCGTGACCAGCACGAGCAGTACTTC. This encodes CSARDGKRDQHEQYF.

The CDR3: CASGDGNEQYF. The CDR3 nucleotides are TGCGCCAGCGGGGATGGGAACGAGCAGTACTTC. The chain recombines TRBV10-1 with TRBJ2-7; D is undetermined. Between the trimmed V and J ends, which lost 8 bases and 5 bases, there was a span of 10 bases. The CDR3 consists of 11 residues. Germline V lookup: CDR1 WNHNN, CDR2 SYGVQD (reference sequence).

This clonotype has just a few counts. V is TRBV6-5 and J is TRBJ2-1; 7 bases match TRBD2. The V and J ends lost 4 bases and 9 bases, in that order; junction bases with no gene match: 9. The CDR3 extends over 14 amino acids. Germline-derived CDR1 and CDR2 are MNHEY and SVGAGI. CDR3 sequence (DNA): TGTGCCAGCAGTTTTGGGGGAGGGGTCGGTGAGCAGTTCTTC. Translated, it gives CASSFGGGVGEQFF.

This clonotype came up once. The chain uses TRBV20-1 and TRBJ2-7, with 7 bases identical to TRBD1. The germline CDR1 and CDR2 sequences are DFQATT and SNEGSKA (reference sequence). The CDR3 loop spans 13 amino acids. V was clipped by 1 base and J by 5 bases; unmatched bases: 5. CDR3 sequence: CSARADRVNEQYF. The CDR3, as DNA: TGCAGTGCTAGAGCAGACAGGGTCAACGAGCAGTACTTC.

The chain is built from TRBV3-1 and TRBJ2-3; 16 nucleotides align to TRBD2. V shed 10 bases and J 5 bases; nucleotides not matched to a gene: 15. The germline CDR1 and CDR2 sequences are LGHDT and YNNKEL (reference sequence). The CDR3 runs 18 residues. In nucleotides, the CDR3 is TGTGCCATCTGTCCGGAGGGACTAGCGGGGGGGCAAAGAGATACGCAGTATTTT. This encodes CAICPEGLAGGQRDTQYF.

This clonotype was picked up a small number of times. This chain joins TRBV5-6 and TRBJ2-1, with a weak D call TRBD2 (5 bases). CDR1 and CDR2 (germline): SGHDT, YYEEEE. Trimming shortened V by 1 base and J by 10 bases, and 9 bases separated the two germline ends. The CDR3 is 12 amino acids. The CDR3 loop reads CASSLIASEQFF. The CDR3 DNA follows: TGTGCCAGCAGCTTGATAGCGTCGGAGCAGTTCTTC.

This rearrangement joins TRBV27 to TRBJ2-3; 15 bases agree with TRBD2. The V gene end was trimmed by 4 bases and the J gene end by 7 bases; junction bases not matched to a gene: 3. Germline CDR1 is MNHEY and CDR2 is SMNVEV (reference sequence). The CDR3 runs to 15 residues. This chain's CDR3 is CASSSGTSGRNTQYF. CDR3 nucleotides: TGTGCCAGCAGTTCCGGGACTAGCGGGAGGAATACGCAGTATTTT.

This chain joins TRBV7-9 and TRBJ2-1; possibly TRBD1 for D (5 bases). With 6 bases removed from V and 0 bases from J, the gap between germline ends came to 15 bases. The CDR3 has 16 amino acids. In germline, CDR1 is SEHNR, CDR2 FQNEAQ (reference sequence). The CDR3: CASRPPPRGSYNEQFF. Written as DNA, the CDR3 is TGTGCCAGCAGGCCCCCCCCTAGGGGCTCCTACAATGAGCAGTTCTTC.

This clonotype was picked up many times. V is TRBV5-1 and J is TRBJ2-7; 7 positions match TRBD1. With V trimmed by 5 bases and J by 3 bases, 11 bases remained unmatched. In germline, CDR1 is SGHRS, CDR2 YFSETQ. This CDR3 is 15 amino acids long. The CDR3 here is CASRITGDAYYEQYF. Written as DNA, the CDR3 is TGCGCCAGCAGGATCACAGGGGACGCGTACTACGAGCAGTACTTC.

This clonotype was observed at least ten times. The CDR3 DNA is TGTGCCAGCCTAGGACAGGGGGCCTATGGCTACACCTTC. Encoded protein: CASLGQGAYGYTF. The J gene is TRBJ1-2, the V gene TRBV27, with 11 bases fitting TRBD1. From germline, CDR1 is MNHEY and CDR2 SMNVEV (reference sequence). With V trimmed by 8 bases and J by 4 bases, 3 bases remained unmatched. The CDR3 is 13 amino acids.

The table lists this clonotype with a few counts. The chain links TRBV5-6 to TRBJ2-1; TRBD1 agrees at 7 bases. J lost 8 bases, V lost 2 bases, and 7 bases had no gene match. The CDR3 extends over 14 amino acids. Looked up from germline, CDR1 is SGHDT and CDR2 is YYEEEE. The CDR3 DNA reads TGTGCCAGCAGCTTTAACAGGGGTTTCGATGAGCAGTTCTTC. This translates into CASSFNRGFDEQFF.

This clonotype was counted only a few times. This chain joins TRBV25-1 and TRBJ2-1; 7 nucleotides match TRBD2. The CDR3 loop spans 16 amino acids. With 6 bases clipped from V and 0 bases from J, the junction kept 8 bases outside the gene matches. Looked up from germline, CDR1 is MGHDK and CDR2 is SYGVNS. DNA of the CDR3: TGTGCCAGCAGCCCGGGGGGAATCAGCTCCTACAATGAGCAGTTCTTC. As protein: CASSPGGISSYNEQFF.

This clonotype was observed many times. The chain carries TRBV27 and TRBJ2-3; D is unclear. Germline CDR1 MNHEY, CDR2 SMNVEV (reference sequence). Trimming left V 2 bases short and J 4 bases short, with 7 bases between. The CDR3 length is 13 residues. This CDR3 reads CASSLGRSDTQYF. CDR3 DNA: TGTGCCAGCAGTTTAGGCAGATCAGATACGCAGTATTTT.

The sample holds a few counts of this clonotype. The chain has TRBV20-1 and TRBJ2-1; TRBD2 matches at 7 bases. Germline CDR1 is DFQATT and CDR2 is SNEGSKA (reference sequence). This CDR3 is 11 amino acids long. V lost 3 bases and J lost 8; bases outside the gene matches: 1. The CDR3 loop is CSASRGDEQFF. The CDR3 bases are TGCAGTGCTAGCCGGGGGGATGAGCAGTTCTTC.

This clonotype was picked up a small number of times. The chain is built from TRBV7-9 and TRBJ2-7; no definite D call. This CDR3 spans 14 amino acids. Trimming shortened V by 1 base and J by 3 bases, and 10 bases separated the two germline ends. Germline CDR1 SEHNR, CDR2 FQNEAQ (reference sequence). CDR3 nucleotide sequence: TGTGCCAGCAGCTTAGTAGACGGTAACTACGAGCAGTACTTC. This sequence encodes CASSLVDGNYEQYF.

This clonotype was counted only a few times. The V call is TRBV10-2, the J call TRBJ2-1, with 9 bases lining up with TRBD2. V shed 3 bases and J 6 bases; nucleotides not matched to a gene: 18. Germline V gene lookup returns CDR1 WSHSY and CDR2 SAAADI. CDR3 length equals 19 residues. CDR3 residues: CASSDPQWTSASQGNEQFF. The CDR3, as DNA: TGCGCCAGCAGTGACCCGCAGTGGACTAGCGCCTCTCAGGGCAATGAGCAGTTCTTC.

The rearrangement uses TRBV28 and TRBJ1-3, with TRBD1 as a possible D gene (6 bases). V lost 6 bases, J lost 0 bases, and 18 bases lay in between. CDR3 size: 17 residues. Per germline, CDR1 MDHEN and CDR2 SYDVKM. The CDR3 here is CASSLAGGLYSGNTIYF. CDR3 in DNA: TGTGCCAGCAGCCTCGCGGGGGGGCTATACTCTGGAAACACCATATATTTT.